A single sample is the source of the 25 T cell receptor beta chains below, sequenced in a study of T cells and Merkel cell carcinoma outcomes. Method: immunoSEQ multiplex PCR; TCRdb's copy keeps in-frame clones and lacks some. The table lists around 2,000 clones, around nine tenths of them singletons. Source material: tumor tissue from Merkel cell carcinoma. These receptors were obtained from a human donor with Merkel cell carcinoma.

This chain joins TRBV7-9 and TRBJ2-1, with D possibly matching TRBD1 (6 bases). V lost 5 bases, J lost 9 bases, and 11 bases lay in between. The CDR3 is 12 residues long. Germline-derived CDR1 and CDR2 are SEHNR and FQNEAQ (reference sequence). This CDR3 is CASSLGTIEQFF. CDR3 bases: TGTGCCAGCAGCCTTGGGACAATTGAGCAGTTCTTC.

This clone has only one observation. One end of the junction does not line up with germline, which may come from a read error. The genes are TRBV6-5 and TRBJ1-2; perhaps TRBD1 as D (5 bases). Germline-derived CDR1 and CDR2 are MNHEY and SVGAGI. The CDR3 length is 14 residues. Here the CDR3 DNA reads TGTGCCAGCAGTGGGCAGGGCGGCGGCTATGGCTACATCTTC. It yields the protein CASSGQGGGYGYIF.

CDR3 protein: CASSPRDYSYEQYF. The DNA of the CDR3 is TGTGCCAGTAGTCCCCGGGACTACTCCTACGAGCAGTACTTC. V is TRBV19 and J is TRBJ2-7, with 7 bases fitting TRBD2. This CDR3 is 14 amino acids long. J was trimmed by 0 bases and V by 5 bases; bases with no gene match: 4. CDR1 LNHDA and CDR2 SQIVND come from the germline V gene (reference sequence).

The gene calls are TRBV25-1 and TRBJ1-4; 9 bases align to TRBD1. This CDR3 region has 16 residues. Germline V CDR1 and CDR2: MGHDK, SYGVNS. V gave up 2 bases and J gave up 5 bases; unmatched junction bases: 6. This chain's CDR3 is CASSEAGTGLNEKLFF. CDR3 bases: TGTGCCAGCAGTGAAGCCGGGACAGGGTTGAATGAAAAACTGTTTTTT.

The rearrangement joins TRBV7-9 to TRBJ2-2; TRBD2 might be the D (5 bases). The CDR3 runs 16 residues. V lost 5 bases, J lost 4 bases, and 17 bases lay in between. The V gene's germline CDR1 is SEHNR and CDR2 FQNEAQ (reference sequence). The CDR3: CASSAWTAPGTGELFF. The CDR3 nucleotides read TGTGCCAGCAGCGCCTGGACTGCCCCCGGCACCGGGGAGCTGTTTTTT.

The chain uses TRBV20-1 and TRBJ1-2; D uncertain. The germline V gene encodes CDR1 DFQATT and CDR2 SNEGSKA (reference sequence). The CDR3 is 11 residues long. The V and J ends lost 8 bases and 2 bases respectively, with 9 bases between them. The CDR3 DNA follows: TGCAGTCTTTTGACGAACTATGGCTACACCTTC. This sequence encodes CSLLTNYGYTF.

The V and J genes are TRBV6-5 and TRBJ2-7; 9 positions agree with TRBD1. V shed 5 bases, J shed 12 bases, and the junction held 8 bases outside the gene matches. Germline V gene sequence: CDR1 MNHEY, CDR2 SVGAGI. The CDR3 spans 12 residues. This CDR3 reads CASSHPDRGMYF. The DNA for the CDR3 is TGTGCCAGCAGTCATCCCGACAGGGGGATGTACTTC.

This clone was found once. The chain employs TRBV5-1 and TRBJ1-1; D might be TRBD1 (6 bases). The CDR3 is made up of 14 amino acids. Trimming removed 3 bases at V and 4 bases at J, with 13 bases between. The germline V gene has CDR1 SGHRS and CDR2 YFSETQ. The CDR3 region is CASSSTGLSTEAFF. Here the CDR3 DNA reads TGCGCCAGCAGCTCCACAGGGTTGAGCACTGAAGCTTTCTTT.

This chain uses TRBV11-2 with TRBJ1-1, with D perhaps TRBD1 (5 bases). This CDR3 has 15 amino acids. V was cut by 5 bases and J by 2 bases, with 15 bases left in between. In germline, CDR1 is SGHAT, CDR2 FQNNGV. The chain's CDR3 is CASSPIGAQNTEAFF. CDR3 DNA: TGTGCCAGCAGCCCGATTGGGGCTCAAAACACTGAAGCTTTCTTT.

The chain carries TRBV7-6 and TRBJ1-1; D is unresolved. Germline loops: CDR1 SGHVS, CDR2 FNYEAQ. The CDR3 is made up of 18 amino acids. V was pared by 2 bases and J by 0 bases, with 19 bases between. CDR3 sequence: CASSLNVEGWIVNTEAFF. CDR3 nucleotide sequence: TGTGCCAGCAGCTTAAACGTAGAGGGATGGATAGTGAACACTGAAGCTTTCTTT.

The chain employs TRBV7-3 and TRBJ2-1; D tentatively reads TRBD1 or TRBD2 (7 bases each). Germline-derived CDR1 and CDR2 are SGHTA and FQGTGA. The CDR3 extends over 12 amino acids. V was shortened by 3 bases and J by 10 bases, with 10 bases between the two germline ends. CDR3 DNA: TGTGCCAGCAGCTTGGGAGGGGGCGAGCAGTTCTTC. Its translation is CASSLGGGEQFF.

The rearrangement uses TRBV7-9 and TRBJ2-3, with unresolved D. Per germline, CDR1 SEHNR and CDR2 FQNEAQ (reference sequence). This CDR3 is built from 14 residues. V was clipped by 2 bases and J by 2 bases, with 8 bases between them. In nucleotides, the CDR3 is TGTGCCAGCAGCTTATGGCAGTTCACAGATACGCAGTATTTT. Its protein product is CASSLWQFTDTQYF.

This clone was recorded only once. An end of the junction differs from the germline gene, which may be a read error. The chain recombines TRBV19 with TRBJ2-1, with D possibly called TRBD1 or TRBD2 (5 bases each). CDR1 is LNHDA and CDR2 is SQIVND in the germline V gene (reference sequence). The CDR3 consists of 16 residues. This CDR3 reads CVSSHRDLWVVDEQFF. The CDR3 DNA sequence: TGTGTCAGTAGTCATAGGGACCTTTGGGTAGTAGATGAGCAGTTCTTC. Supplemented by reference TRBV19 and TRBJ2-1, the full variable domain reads DGGITQSPKYLFRKEGQNVTLSCEQNLNHDAMYWYRQDPGQGLRLIYYSQIVNDFQKGDIAEGYSVSREKKESFPLTVTSAQKNPTAFYLCVSSHRDLWVVDEQFFGPGTRLTVL.

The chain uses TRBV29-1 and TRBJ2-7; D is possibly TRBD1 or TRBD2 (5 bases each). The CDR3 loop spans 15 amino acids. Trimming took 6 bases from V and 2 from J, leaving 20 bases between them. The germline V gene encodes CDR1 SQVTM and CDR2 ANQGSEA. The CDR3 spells CSVTLGTGNTYEQYF. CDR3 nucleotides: TGCAGCGTCACCCTTGGGACGGGAAACACCTACGAGCAGTACTTC.

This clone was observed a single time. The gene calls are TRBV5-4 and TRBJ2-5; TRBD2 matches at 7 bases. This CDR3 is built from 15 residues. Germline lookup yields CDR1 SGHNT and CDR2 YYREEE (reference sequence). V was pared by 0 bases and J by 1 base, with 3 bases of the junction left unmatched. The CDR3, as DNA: TGTGCCAGCAGCTTGGGGACTAGTGGCCAAGAGACCCAGTACTTC. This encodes CASSLGTSGQETQYF.

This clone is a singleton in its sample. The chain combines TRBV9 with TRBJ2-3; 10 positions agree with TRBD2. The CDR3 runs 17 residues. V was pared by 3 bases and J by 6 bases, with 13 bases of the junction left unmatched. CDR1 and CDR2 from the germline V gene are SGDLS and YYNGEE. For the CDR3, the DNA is TGTGCCAGCAGCGCCACCGGGGTAGCGGGAGGTCCGGATACGCAGTATTTT. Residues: CASSATGVAGGPDTQYF.

CDR3 amino acids: CASHRHTTEAFF. DNA for the CDR3: TGTGCTTCGCACAGGCATACCACTGAAGCTTTCTTT. The chain combines TRBV6-5 with TRBJ1-1; weak D call: TRBD1 (5 bases). The CDR3 sequence is 12 residues long. The germline V gene has CDR1 MNHEY and CDR2 SVGAGI.

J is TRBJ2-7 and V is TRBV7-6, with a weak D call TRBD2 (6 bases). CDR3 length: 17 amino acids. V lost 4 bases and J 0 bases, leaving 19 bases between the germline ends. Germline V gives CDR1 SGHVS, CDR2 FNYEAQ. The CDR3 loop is CASSSQPGLRSSYEQYF. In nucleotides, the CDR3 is TGTGCCAGCAGCTCACAGCCGGGACTGAGGAGCTCCTACGAGCAGTACTTC.

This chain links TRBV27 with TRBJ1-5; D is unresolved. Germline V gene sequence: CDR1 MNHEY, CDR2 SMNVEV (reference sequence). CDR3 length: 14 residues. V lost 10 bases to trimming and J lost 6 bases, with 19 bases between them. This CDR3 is CANRDSASGQPQHF. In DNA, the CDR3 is TGTGCCAACCGTGACTCAGCTTCGGGTCAGCCCCAGCATTTT.

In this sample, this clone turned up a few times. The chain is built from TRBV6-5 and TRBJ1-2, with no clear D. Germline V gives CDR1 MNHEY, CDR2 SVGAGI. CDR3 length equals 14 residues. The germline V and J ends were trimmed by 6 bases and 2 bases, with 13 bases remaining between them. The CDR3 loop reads CASRQANLNYGYTF. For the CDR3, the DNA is TGTGCCAGCAGGCAGGCGAACCTCAACTATGGCTACACCTTC.

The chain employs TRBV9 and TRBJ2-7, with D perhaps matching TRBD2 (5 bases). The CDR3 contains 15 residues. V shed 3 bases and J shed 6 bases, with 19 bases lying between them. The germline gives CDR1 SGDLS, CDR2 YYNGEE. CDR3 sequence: CASSAGTLGAGEQYF. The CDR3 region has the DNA TGTGCCAGCAGCGCAGGCACCCTGGGAGCAGGCGAGCAGTACTTC. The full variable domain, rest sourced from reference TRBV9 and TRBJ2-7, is DSGVTQTPKHLITATGQRVTLRCSPRSGDLSVYWYQQSLDQGLQFLIQYYNGEERAKGNILERFSAQQFPDLHSELNLSSLELGDSALYFCASSAGTLGAGEQYFGPGTRLTVT.

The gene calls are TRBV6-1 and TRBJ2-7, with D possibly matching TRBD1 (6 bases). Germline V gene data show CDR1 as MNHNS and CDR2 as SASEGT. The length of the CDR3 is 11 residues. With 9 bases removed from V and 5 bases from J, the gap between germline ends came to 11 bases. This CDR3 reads CASLHRDEQYF. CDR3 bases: TGTGCCAGTCTACACAGGGACGAGCAGTACTTC.

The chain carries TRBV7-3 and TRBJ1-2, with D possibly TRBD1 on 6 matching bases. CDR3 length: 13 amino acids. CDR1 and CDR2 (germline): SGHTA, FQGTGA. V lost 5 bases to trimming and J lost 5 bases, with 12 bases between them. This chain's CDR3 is CASSEQGQYGYTF. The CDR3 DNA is TGTGCCAGCAGCGAGCAGGGGCAGTATGGCTACACCTTC.

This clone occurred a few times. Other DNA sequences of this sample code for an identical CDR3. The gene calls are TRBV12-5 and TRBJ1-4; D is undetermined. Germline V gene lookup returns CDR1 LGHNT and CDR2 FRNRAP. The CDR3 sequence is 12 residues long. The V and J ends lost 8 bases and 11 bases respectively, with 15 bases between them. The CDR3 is CASFLVPEKLFF. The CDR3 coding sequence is TGTGCTAGTTTCTTGGTCCCGGAGAAACTGTTTTTT.

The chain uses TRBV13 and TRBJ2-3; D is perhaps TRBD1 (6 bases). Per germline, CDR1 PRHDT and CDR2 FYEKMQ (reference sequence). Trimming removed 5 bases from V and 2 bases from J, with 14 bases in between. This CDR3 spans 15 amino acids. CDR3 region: CASSLSGDPTDTQYF. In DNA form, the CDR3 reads TGTGCCAGCAGCCTCTCAGGGGACCCCACAGATACGCAGTATTTT.